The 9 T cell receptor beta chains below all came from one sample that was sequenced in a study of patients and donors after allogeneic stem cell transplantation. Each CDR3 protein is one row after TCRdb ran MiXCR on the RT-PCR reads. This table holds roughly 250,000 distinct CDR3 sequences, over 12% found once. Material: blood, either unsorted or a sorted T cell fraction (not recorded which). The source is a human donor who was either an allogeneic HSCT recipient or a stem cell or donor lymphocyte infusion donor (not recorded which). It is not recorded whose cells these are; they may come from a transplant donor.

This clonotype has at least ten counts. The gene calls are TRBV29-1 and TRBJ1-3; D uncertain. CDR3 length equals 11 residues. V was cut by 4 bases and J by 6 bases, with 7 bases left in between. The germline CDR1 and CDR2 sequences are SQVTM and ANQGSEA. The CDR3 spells CSVVNANTIYF. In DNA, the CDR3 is TGCAGCGTTGTTAATGCAAACACCATATATTTT. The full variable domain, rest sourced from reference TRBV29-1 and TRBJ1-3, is SAVISQKPSRDICQRGTSLTIQCQVDSQVTMMFWYRQQPGQSLTLIATANQGSEATYESGFVIDKFPISRPNLTFSTLTVSNMSPEDSSIYLCSVVNANTIYFGEGSWLTVV.

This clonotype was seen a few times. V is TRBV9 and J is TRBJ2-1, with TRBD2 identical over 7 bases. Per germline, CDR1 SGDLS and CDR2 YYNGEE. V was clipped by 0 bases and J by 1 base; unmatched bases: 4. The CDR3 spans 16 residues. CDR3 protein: CASSVEGRGSYNEQFF. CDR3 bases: TGTGCCAGCAGCGTAGAGGGGCGGGGGTCCTACAATGAGCAGTTCTTC.

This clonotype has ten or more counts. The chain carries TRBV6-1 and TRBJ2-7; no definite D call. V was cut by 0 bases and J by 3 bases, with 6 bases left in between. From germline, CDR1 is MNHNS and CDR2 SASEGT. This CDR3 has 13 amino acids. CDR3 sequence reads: CASSEAGNYEQYF. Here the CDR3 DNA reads TGTGCCAGCAGTGAAGCGGGGAACTACGAGCAGTACTTC.

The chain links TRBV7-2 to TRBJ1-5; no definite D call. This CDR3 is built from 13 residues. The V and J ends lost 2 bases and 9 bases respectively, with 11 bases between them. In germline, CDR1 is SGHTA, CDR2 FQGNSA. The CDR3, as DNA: TGTGCCAGCAGCTTAAACGGCGAACGGCCCCAGCATTTT. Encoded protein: CASSLNGERPQHF.

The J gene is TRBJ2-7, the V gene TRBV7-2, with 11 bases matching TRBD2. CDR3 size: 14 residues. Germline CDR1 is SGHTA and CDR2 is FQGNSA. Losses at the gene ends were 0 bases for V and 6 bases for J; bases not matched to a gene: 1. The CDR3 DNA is TGTGCCAGCAGCTTAGCCCTAGCGGGAGGCGAGCAGTACTTC. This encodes CASSLALAGGEQYF.

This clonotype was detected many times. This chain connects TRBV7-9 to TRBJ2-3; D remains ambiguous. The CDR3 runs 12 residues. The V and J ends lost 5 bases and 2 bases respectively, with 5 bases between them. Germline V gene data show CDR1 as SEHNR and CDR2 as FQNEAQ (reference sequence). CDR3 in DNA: TGTGCCAGCAGCCCCTACACAGATACGCAGTATTTT. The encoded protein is CASSPYTDTQYF.

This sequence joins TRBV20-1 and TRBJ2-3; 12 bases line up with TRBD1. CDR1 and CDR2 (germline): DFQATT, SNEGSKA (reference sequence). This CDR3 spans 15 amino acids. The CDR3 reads CGTGGSSLSTDTQYF. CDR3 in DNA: TGCGGGACAGGGGGCAGTAGTCTTAGCACAGATACGCAGTATTTT.

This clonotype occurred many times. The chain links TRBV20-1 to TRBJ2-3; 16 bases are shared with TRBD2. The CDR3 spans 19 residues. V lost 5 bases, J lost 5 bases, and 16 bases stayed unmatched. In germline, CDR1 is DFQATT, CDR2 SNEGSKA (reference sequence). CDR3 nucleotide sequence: TGCAGTGCTTCGAGACTGCACGGGACTAGCGGGGGGGCCATAGATACGCAGTATTTT. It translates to CSASRLHGTSGGAIDTQYF.

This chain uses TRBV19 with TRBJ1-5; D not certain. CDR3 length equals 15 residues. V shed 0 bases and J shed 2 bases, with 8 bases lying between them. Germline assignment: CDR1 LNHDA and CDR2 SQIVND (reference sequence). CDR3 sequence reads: CASSIDRKGNQPQHF. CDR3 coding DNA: TGTGCCAGTAGTATAGATCGCAAGGGCAATCAGCCCCAGCATTTT.